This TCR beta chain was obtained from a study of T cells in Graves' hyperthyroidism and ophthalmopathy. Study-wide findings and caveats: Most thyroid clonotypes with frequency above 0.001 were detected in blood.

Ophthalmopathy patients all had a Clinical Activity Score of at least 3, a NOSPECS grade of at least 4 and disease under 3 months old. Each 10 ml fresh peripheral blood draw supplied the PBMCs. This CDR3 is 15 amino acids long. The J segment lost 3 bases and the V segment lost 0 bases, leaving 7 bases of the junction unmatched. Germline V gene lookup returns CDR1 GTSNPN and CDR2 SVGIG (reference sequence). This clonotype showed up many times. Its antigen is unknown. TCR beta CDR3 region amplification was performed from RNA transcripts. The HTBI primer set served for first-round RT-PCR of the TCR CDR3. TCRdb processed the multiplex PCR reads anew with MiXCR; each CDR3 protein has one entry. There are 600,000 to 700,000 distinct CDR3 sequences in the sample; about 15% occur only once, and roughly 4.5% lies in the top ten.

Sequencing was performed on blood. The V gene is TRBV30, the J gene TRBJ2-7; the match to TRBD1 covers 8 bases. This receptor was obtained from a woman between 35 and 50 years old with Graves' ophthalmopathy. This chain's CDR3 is CAWSVGTGGHYEQYF. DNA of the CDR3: TGTGCCTGGAGTGTCGGCACAGGGGGTCACTACGAGCAGTACTTC.